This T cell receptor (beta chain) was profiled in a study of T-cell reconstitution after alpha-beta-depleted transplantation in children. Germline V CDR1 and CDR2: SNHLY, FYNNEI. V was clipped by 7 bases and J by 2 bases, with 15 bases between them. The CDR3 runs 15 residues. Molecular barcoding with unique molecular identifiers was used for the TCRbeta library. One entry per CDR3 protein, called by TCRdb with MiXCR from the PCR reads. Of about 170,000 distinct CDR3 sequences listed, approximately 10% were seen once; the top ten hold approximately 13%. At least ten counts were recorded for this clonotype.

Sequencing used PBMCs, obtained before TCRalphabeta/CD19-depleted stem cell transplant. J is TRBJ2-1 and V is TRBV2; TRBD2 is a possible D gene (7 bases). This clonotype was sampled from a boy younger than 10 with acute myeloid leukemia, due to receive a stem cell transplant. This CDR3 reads CASNRPGGAYNEQFF. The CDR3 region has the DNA TGTGCCAGCAACCGTCCGGGGGGCGCCTACAATGAGCAGTTCTTC.